The 5 T cell receptor beta chains below all came from one sample that was sequenced in a study of T cell repertoires in cytomegalovirus infection (dated by TCRdb to about 2019). This sample was sequenced with an Illumina HiSeq 1500. Clones were called with MiXCR by TCRdb after fastp trimmed the public reads at Q25, and only in-frame beta chains were retained. Rows are combined by CDR3 protein, so each entry shows the most common genes and DNA. The sample table shows roughly 230,000 distinct CDR3 sequences, and approximately 6.7% are seen once. The ten largest clonotypes hold under 7% of the sample. The sample was PBMCs. All receptors come from a human donor in good health (CMV status not recorded). Some clones in this sample may be carry-over from other donors' samples.

This clonotype was seen many times. This chain connects TRBV28 to TRBJ2-2; D gene uncertain. This CDR3 spans 13 amino acids. The germline V and J ends were trimmed by 7 bases and 4 bases, with 10 bases remaining between them. Germline V CDR1 and CDR2: MDHEN, SYDVKM. The CDR3 protein is CASTSSSTGELFF. DNA for the CDR3: TGTGCCAGCACCAGCAGCTCCACCGGGGAGCTGTTTTTT.

This clonotype was observed many times. The rearrangement links TRBV20-1 to TRBJ2-5; D uncertain. Germline loops: CDR1 DFQATT, CDR2 SNEGSKA (reference sequence). V was trimmed by 0 bases and J by 7 bases, leaving 15 bases between them. The CDR3 is 14 residues long. The DNA for the CDR3 is TGCAGTGCTAGAGATTTGGGATCTCTGGGGACCCAGTACTTC. This translates into CSARDLGSLGTQYF.

This chain joins TRBV25-1 and TRBJ1-1, with D uncertain. CDR3 size: 16 residues. CDR1 MGHDK and CDR2 SYGVNS come from the germline V gene. V was shortened by 2 bases and J by 1 base, with 14 bases between the two germline ends. The CDR3: CASSEREKGGNTEAFF. CDR3 DNA sequence: TGTGCCAGCAGTGAAAGGGAGAAAGGAGGGAACACTGAAGCTTTCTTT.

This clonotype showed up just a few times. The chain is built from TRBV12-3 or TRBV12-4 and TRBJ2-1, with a weak D call TRBD2 (6 bases). The CDR3 totals 15 residues. The ends were cut back, 1 base at V and 9 bases at J, with 16 bases in the middle. CDR3 in amino acids: CASSLGDFGLGEQFF. The CDR3 DNA reads as TGTGCCAGCAGTTTAGGGGACTTCGGTCTCGGTGAGCAGTTCTTC.

About this clonotype itself: This clone may be a read error of a much larger clone one base away. The J gene is TRBJ2-7, the V gene TRBV5-1; possible D gene TRBD1, 5 bases. There are 14 residues in the CDR3. The germline gives CDR1 SGHRS, CDR2 YFSETQ. This CDR3 is CASSLGQRPYELYF. CDR3 DNA: TGCGCCAGCAGCTTGGGACAGAGACCCTACGAGCTGTACTTC.